This T cell receptor (beta chain) was recorded in a study of CD8 T cells in Susac syndrome. General study findings and limits: Acknowledgment was made by the study that its TCR sequencing and HLA analysis involved a relatively small number of individuals.

Random hexamers were used to reverse transcribe 0.5 to 1 ug of RNA. Amplification of TCR beta CDR3 across 54 Vbeta and 13 Jbeta was performed with immunoSEQ multiplex PCR. TCRdb re-analysed the immunoSEQ multiplex PCR reads in MiXCR, keeping a single row per CDR3 protein. The sample includes about 190,000 distinct CDR3 sequences, around 93% seen only once; the top ten take approximately 0.098%. This CDR3 comprises 16 residues. Germline V gene data show CDR1 as MDHEN and CDR2 as SYDVKM. V lost 3 bases, J lost 4 bases, and 13 bases lay in between. Concerning this clonotype: Its antigen is unidentified.

The chain has TRBV28 and TRBJ2-6; D possibly matches TRBD1 or TRBD2 (5 bases each). The specimen was CD4+ T cells from PBMCs. The receptor's source is a human donor in good health. The DNA for the CDR3 is TGTGCCAGCAGTTTGCTTGGGACGGAAGGGGCCAACGTCCTGACTTTC. Amino acids: CASSLLGTEGANVLTF.